Sequencing of this T cell receptor (beta chain) was carried out in a study of T cell responses to AZD1222 COVID-19 vaccine (dated by TCRdb to the early 2020s). For the wider study: TCR sequencing was performed for approximately 240 trial participants, of whom around 200 were given two doses of AZD1222 and around 26 were given two doses of MenACWY control vaccine. Trial participants were enrolled by age into 18-55, 56-69 and 70-plus year subgroups, with approximately 160, 26 and 62 TCR-sequenced participants respectively.

General study outcomes and caveats: Reportedly, almost half of the unique spike-specific TCRs recognized epitopes lying outside the regions that are mutated in the B.1.351 and B.1.1.7 variants. Spike-specific TCR breadth and depth rose significantly after two AZD1222 doses compared with day 0 and with MenACWY recipients. Most participants were white British and females outnumbered males, and the authors suggested that clonal diversity may have been underestimated. Because no day 14 peak-response samples were available, the repertoires could be characterized only after the peak T cell response. The 56-69-year group was small, and its depth increase did not reach significance, likely because of low power. The vaccine-associated CD4 TCRs covered the entire spike protein, and the dominant responses fell in regions 160-218 and 743-854. Conclusions about previously exposed vaccinees were limited because only a handful of AZD1222 recipients were SARS-CoV-2 seropositive at baseline.

Sequences KGHSH (CDR1) and LQKENI (CDR2) are obtained from the germline V gene. The CDR3, from cysteine to phenylalanine, totals 16 residues. Left in the record is the CDR3 DNA by itself, 48 bases read in frame from the first base. The junction shows trimming of 3 bases on V and 6 bases on J, and the gene matches do not reach 3 bases of it. The CDR3 regions of human TCRbeta chains were subjected to immunosequencing. In the original analysis: TCRs in the repertoires were compared against a reference library of SARS-CoV-2-specific TCRs that had been generated with the MIRA antigen-specificity platform. Breadth was defined as the fraction of unique TCRs that were SARS-CoV-2-associated, and depth was defined as the fraction of total T cells that were SARS-CoV-2-associated. Each spike-specific TCR was assigned to its reactive spike region and to a CD4 or CD8 class using the MIRA data. Log10-transformed breadth and depth values were compared by one-way ANOVA with Sidak's multiple comparisons tests. Drawn from immuneACCESS, this table holds only the in-frame rearrangements with V and J called that TCRdb kept. Clones are partly lost; checked studies trace under half to an unresolved V gene and leave the rest unexplained. V and J calls and clone size are as listed in that table; D and trimming were resolved from the DNA. The sample yields about 150,000 clones; roughly 88% were counted once. 1.9% of the sample belongs to the ten largest clones.

The time point label corresponds to: about 28 days (+/-7) after the second vaccine dose. AZD1222 recipients given second doses at about 4 weeks or at about 12 weeks were pooled, since spike-specific TCR depth and breadth were not found to differ between the two schedules. Samples from vaccinated people were obtained from the UK trials COV001 and COV002, which included a single-blind randomized controlled phase 2/3 trial of AZD1222 (ChAdOx1 nCoV-19) in healthy adults. For TCRbeta chain sequencing, PBMC samples were collected from trial participants at day 0 and at day 28 after the second dose. On this clone itself: Its specific antigen is unknown. Base qualities were left out, and no much larger clone turns up one base away. The sample carries other DNA sequences with the same CDR3.

The sequence was obtained from an adult who received the AZD1222 COVID-19 vaccine. The chain is encoded by TRBV18 joined to TRBJ2-1; 15 bases in the middle match TRBD2. This specimen consisted of peripheral blood, obtained 28 days after the second AZD1222 dose. The CDR3 region reads CASSPGLAGGGNEQFF. The sequenced DNA is TGTGCCAGCTCACCTGGACTAGCGGGAGGGGGCAATGAGCAGTTCTTC.